The count of the clone carrying this T cell receptor beta chain is one. This entry is derived from a study of blood T cell repertoires in COVID-19. Germline lookup yields CDR1 MNHNS and CDR2 SASEGT. The CDR3 totals 17 residues. With 2 bases clipped from V and 2 bases from J, the junction kept 9 bases outside the gene matches. In the source study's methods: Amplification of reference gene primers provided the estimated nucleated cell counts. The data were produced by immunoSEQ multiplex PCR, yet TCRdb's version contains in-frame clones alone and is incomplete. Clone size and V and J calls were adopted from that table, with D and trimming inferred from the DNA. The table shows roughly 130,000 clones, with approximately 80% occurring only once.

This sequence originates from a woman between 50 and 59 years old with acute or convalescent COVID-19. V is TRBV6-1 and J is TRBJ2-1, with 7 bases fitting TRBD2. Sequencing was carried out using peripheral blood. As DNA, the CDR3 is TGTGCCAGCAGTGAATACGGGGGGACCACAACCTACAATGAGCAGTTCTTC. Its translation: CASSEYGGTTTYNEQFF.